These 10 T cell receptor beta chains were all obtained from the same sample, sequenced in a study of blood T cell repertoires in COVID-19. Clones were sequenced by immunoSEQ multiplex PCR, and TCRdb holds only the in-frame ones, with some missing. The sample consists of approximately 170,000 clones, around 85% of them appearing once. Sequenced sample: peripheral blood. These receptors came from a man in his sixties who had recovered from COVID-19.

The table lists this clone with a count of one. This sequence joins TRBV2 and TRBJ1-6, with D maybe TRBD1 (6 bases). The germline V and J ends were trimmed by 5 bases and 8 bases, with 13 bases remaining between them. The CDR3 is made up of 14 amino acids. CDR1 and CDR2 from the germline V gene are SNHLY and FYNNEI. As DNA, the CDR3 is TGTGCCAGCAGTCACGGGGACAACTATTCACCCCTCCACTTT. It yields the protein CASSHGDNYSPLHF.

This chain uses TRBV14 with TRBJ2-3; perhaps TRBD1 as D (5 bases). With 6 bases removed from V and 3 bases from J, the gap between germline ends came to 19 bases. Germline CDR1 and CDR2: SGHDN and FVKESK. This CDR3 region has 16 residues. DNA for the CDR3: TGTGCCAGCAGTCCGGTGGGGCCACTAAAAACAGATACGCAGTATTTT. Translating it yields CASSPVGPLKTDTQYF.

The V call is TRBV11-2, the J call TRBJ1-1; the D is unclear. The CDR3 extends over 15 amino acids. The germline V and J ends were trimmed by 2 bases and 3 bases, with 13 bases remaining between them. Germline CDR1 SGHAT, CDR2 FQNNGV. In DNA form, the CDR3 reads TGTGCCAGCAGCTTAAGTCAAGGGCGGGACACTGAAGCTTTCTTT. Protein product: CASSLSQGRDTEAFF. Combining the CDR3 with reference TRBV11-2 and TRBJ1-1 gives the whole variable domain EAGVAQSPRYKIIEKRQSVAFWCNPISGHATLYWYQQILGQGPKLLIQFQNNGVVDDSQLPKDRFSAERLKGVDSTLKIQPAKLEDSAVYLCASSLSQGRDTEAFFGQGTRLTVV.

The chain joins TRBV7-8 to TRBJ2-3; 11 bases line up with TRBD1. Germline CDR1 reads SGHVS; CDR2 reads FQNEAQ. This CDR3 contains 16 residues. J was trimmed by 6 bases and V by 0 bases; bases with no gene match: 5. The CDR3 coding sequence is TGTGCCAGCAGCTTAGCGGGCGGACAGGGGGCTGATACGCAGTATTTT. This encodes CASSLAGGQGADTQYF.

This clone appeared a few times. V gene TRBV6-5 combines with J gene TRBJ2-7; possible D gene TRBD1, 5 bases. The CDR3 sequence is 13 residues long. The germline gives CDR1 MNHEY, CDR2 SVGAGI. V lost 4 bases to trimming and J lost 3 bases, with 10 bases between them. The CDR3 DNA reads as TGTGCCAGCAGTTCCCAGGGCCGCTACGAGCAGTACTTC. It translates to CASSSQGRYEQYF.

This chain connects TRBV5-1 to TRBJ2-3, with D perhaps TRBD1 (6 bases). The V gene's germline CDR1 is SGHRS and CDR2 YFSETQ. V was clipped by 1 base and J by 4 bases, with 13 bases between them. CDR3 length: 15 amino acids. The CDR3 bases are TGCGCCAGCAGCTTGTCCGGGAACAGGGCAGATACGCAGTATTTT. Protein sequence: CASSLSGNRADTQYF.

The J gene is TRBJ1-5, the V gene TRBV5-5, with a tentative D call TRBD1 (5 bases). The CDR3 totals 15 residues. In germline, CDR1 is SGHKS, CDR2 YYEKEE (reference sequence). V shed 2 bases and J shed 5 bases, with 14 bases lying between them. The CDR3 DNA sequence: TGTGCCAGCAGCTTTGGGGGAGGCGGGGATCAGCCCCAGCATTTT. Translation gives CASSFGGGGDQPQHF.

The chain couples TRBV11-3 to TRBJ2-1, with D maybe TRBD2 (6 bases). The V end lost 5 bases, the J end lost 6 bases, and 20 bases lay between the germline ends. The CDR3 spans 16 residues. The germline gives CDR1 SGHNT, CDR2 YENEEA. The DNA for the CDR3 is TGTGCCAGCAGCCCGCGGACTACCATGGCGGTCAATGAGCAGTTCTTC. It codes for CASSPRTTMAVNEQFF.

V and J are TRBV3-1 (or the pseudogene TRBV3-2) and TRBJ2-7; 10 bases line up with TRBD2. The trim removed 7 bases at V and 3 bases at J, leaving 6 bases unmatched. Germline V gene data show CDR1 as LGHDT and CDR2 as YNNKEL (reference sequence). The CDR3 sequence is 14 residues long. This chain's CDR3 is CASTFSGGRYEQYF. Here the CDR3 DNA reads TGTGCCAGCACCTTTAGCGGGGGGCGCTACGAGCAGTACTTC.

DNA for the CDR3: TGTGCCAGCAGTTCGGGACTCGTTCCCGATGAGCAGTTCTTC. This codes for CASSSGLVPDEQFF. This rearrangement joins TRBV6-2 or TRBV6-3 to TRBJ2-1; perhaps TRBD2 as D (6 bases). This CDR3 is built from 14 residues. Germline loops: CDR1 MNHEY, CDR2 SVGEGT. Trimming pared 4 bases from V and 8 bases from J, leaving 15 bases between.